Shown below are 23 T cell receptor beta chains from a single sample sequenced in a study of OX40 agonist ivuxolimab in advanced cancers. The assay was immunoSEQ multiplex PCR, and TCRdb's table has in-frame clones only and misses some. The data contain about 72,000 clones, about nine tenths of them singletons. Sample: CD4+ or CD8+ T cells sorted from blood, taken in a trial of the OX40 agonist ivuxolimab. The receptors were gathered from an adult with an advanced solid tumor such as melanoma, head and neck, liver or kidney cancer.

The chain couples TRBV28 to TRBJ1-4; D perhaps matches TRBD1 (5 bases). The germline CDR1 and CDR2 sequences are MDHEN and SYDVKM. This CDR3 is 14 amino acids long. V was pared by 6 bases and J by 5 bases, with 13 bases between. In nucleotides, the CDR3 is TGTGCCAGCAGGCCCCCGGGACGGAATGAAAAACTGTTTTTT. Amino acid sequence: CASRPPGRNEKLFF.

The chain joins TRBV9 to TRBJ2-3; 8 bases align to TRBD2. Germline V gene data show CDR1 as SGDLS and CDR2 as YYNGEE. The junction had 7 bases not matched to a gene; V was cut back by 1 base and J by 0 bases. The CDR3 has 17 residues. In DNA form, the CDR3 reads TGTGCCAGCAGCGTAACCCCAAGCGGGGGCAGCACAGATACGCAGTATTTT. This translates into CASSVTPSGGSTDTQYF.

The chain has TRBV29-1 and TRBJ2-1, with D hard to call. The CDR3 spans 12 residues. Between the trimmed V and J ends, which lost 2 bases and 9 bases, there was a span of 11 bases. Germline CDR1 reads SQVTM; CDR2 reads ANQGSEA. DNA of the CDR3: TGCAGCGTTGAAAGGTCCCTGGTTGAGCAGTTCTTC. Encoded protein: CSVERSLVEQFF.

The CDR3 loop reads CASTRGLAGGPEQFF. The CDR3, as DNA: TGTGCCAGCACCCGGGGACTAGCGGGAGGGCCCGAGCAGTTCTTC. The chain couples TRBV9 to TRBJ2-1; 16 nucleotides line up with TRBD2. In germline, CDR1 is SGDLS, CDR2 YYNGEE. V was pared by 6 bases and J by 10 bases, with 7 bases of the junction left unmatched. This CDR3 has 15 amino acids. The full variable domain, completed using reference TRBV9 and TRBJ2-1, is DSGVTQTPKHLITATGQRVTLRCSPRSGDLSVYWYQQSLDQGLQFLIQYYNGEERAKGNILERFSAQQFPDLHSELNLSSLELGDSALYFCASTRGLAGGPEQFFGPGTRLTVL.

The table lists this clone with a count of one. The chain is built from TRBV19 and TRBJ1-2; D gene unclear. V was pared by 0 bases and J by 1 base, with 6 bases between. This CDR3 has 14 amino acids. Germline lookup yields CDR1 LNHDA and CDR2 SQIVND (reference sequence). CDR3 coding DNA: TGTGCCAGTAGTATAGAAGACGGTAACTATGGCTACACCTTC. This gives the protein CASSIEDGNYGYTF.

The chain is built from TRBV5-1 and TRBJ2-1, with 11 bases fitting TRBD2. The length of the CDR3 is 17 residues. CDR1 is SGHRS, CDR2 YFSETQ, per germline. Trimming cost V 0 bases and J 6 bases; bases outside gene matches: 8. CDR3 sequence: CASSLAVGTSGGNEQFF. In nucleotides, the CDR3 is TGCGCCAGCAGCTTGGCTGTTGGGACTAGCGGTGGCAATGAGCAGTTCTTC.

V and J are TRBV5-1 and TRBJ1-1, with D possibly matching TRBD1 (6 bases). Germline CDR1 is SGHRS and CDR2 is YFSETQ. This CDR3 is built from 14 residues. V was shortened by 2 bases and J by 5 bases, with 13 bases between the two germline ends. The DNA for the CDR3 is TGCGCCAGCAGCTTAGCAGGGGTAACGACTGAAGCTTTCTTT. Protein: CASSLAGVTTEAFF.

The chain links TRBV19 to TRBJ2-5, with 7 bases aligning to TRBD1. The V and J ends lost 9 bases and 1 base, in that order; junction bases with no gene match: 20. The CDR3 has 18 amino acids. Germline V gene lookup returns CDR1 LNHDA and CDR2 SQIVND (reference sequence). The CDR3 DNA sequence: TGTGCCAGGACGAATTGGGGCCCAAAGGGGGCCTCCCAAGAGACCCAGTACTTC. Translated: CARTNWGPKGASQETQYF.

A single count supports this clone. The genes are TRBV9 and TRBJ2-7; a possible D gene is TRBD2 (6 bases). The V end was cut by 0 bases, the J end by 2 bases, with 9 bases between. Germline-derived CDR1 and CDR2 are SGDLS and YYNGEE. The CDR3 covers 14 residues. The CDR3 is CASSVEAGTYEQYF. As DNA, the CDR3 is TGTGCCAGCAGCGTAGAAGCGGGTACCTACGAGCAGTACTTC.

The chain has TRBV5-1 and TRBJ2-2; D uncertain. V shed 2 bases and J shed 5 bases, with 13 bases lying between them. The germline CDR1 and CDR2 sequences are SGHRS and YFSETQ. The CDR3 spans 15 residues. The CDR3 DNA reads as TGCGCCAGCAGCTTACCTGGGGATAGGACCGGGGAGCTGTTTTTT. Translating it yields CASSLPGDRTGELFF.

V is TRBV19 and J is TRBJ2-3; 8 nucleotides line up with TRBD1. J lost 3 bases, V lost 4 bases, and 12 bases had no gene match. The CDR3 contains 17 residues. The germline CDR1 and CDR2 sequences are LNHDA and SQIVND (reference sequence). The CDR3 spells CASSNPRDRPMTDTQYF. The CDR3 DNA reads TGTGCCAGTAGTAATCCACGGGACAGGCCTATGACAGATACGCAGTATTTT.

The chain couples TRBV7-2 to TRBJ2-1, with TRBD2 identical over 8 bases. The trim removed 3 bases at V and 0 bases at J, leaving 1 base unmatched. The CDR3 has 15 residues. From germline, CDR1 is SGHTA and CDR2 FQGNSA. The CDR3 DNA reads as TGTGCCAGCAGCTTGAGCGGGGGCTCCTACAATGAGCAGTTCTTC. This gives the protein CASSLSGGSYNEQFF.

This chain joins TRBV28 and TRBJ1-6; TRBD1 matches at 9 bases. The ends lost 5 bases at V and 7 bases at J; junction bases unmatched: 27. Germline CDR1 reads MDHEN; CDR2 reads SYDVKM. The CDR3 loop spans 22 amino acids. The CDR3 DNA is TGTGCCAGCAGTCCGGGACAGGGATTATCTATTTTGGGTCGGGGGTTAAATTCACCCCTCCACTTT. Translated, it gives CASSPGQGLSILGRGLNSPLHF. Full variable domain (missing parts from reference TRBV28 and TRBJ1-6): DVKVTQSSRYLVKRTGEKVFLECVQDMDHENMFWYRQDPGLGLRLIYFSYDVKMKEKGDIPEGYSVSREKKERFSLILESASTNQTSMYLCASSPGQGLSILGRGLNSPLHFGNGTRLTVT.

This clone was seen more than once but under ten times. CDR3 nucleotide sequence: TGTGCCAGCAGCCTCACCAGGGGAGGCTATGGCTACACCTTC. As protein: CASSLTRGGYGYTF. The V and J genes are TRBV6-5 and TRBJ1-2; a weak D match, TRBD1 (6 bases). The CDR3 is made up of 14 amino acids. Germline lookup yields CDR1 MNHEY and CDR2 SVGAGI. V gave up 6 bases and J gave up 4 bases, with 15 bases separating them.

The chain uses TRBV5-4 and TRBJ1-2; D is possibly TRBD1 (6 bases). V dropped 3 bases and J dropped 4 bases, with 13 bases sitting between them. The CDR3 contains 14 residues. CDR1 and CDR2 from the germline V gene are SGHNT and YYREEE (reference sequence). The CDR3 DNA follows: TGTGCCAGCAGCTCACCGACAGGCCCCTATGGCTACACCTTC. Residues: CASSSPTGPYGYTF.

This chain links TRBV10-1 with TRBJ2-1, with TRBD2 as a possible D gene (6 bases). The CDR3 totals 14 residues. Per the germline V gene, CDR1 is WNHNN and CDR2 is SYGVQD (reference sequence). V was clipped by 5 bases and J by 3 bases, with 11 bases between them. This CDR3 reads CASSSGSVYNEQFF. The CDR3 bases are TGCGCCAGCAGTAGCGGGTCCGTCTACAATGAGCAGTTCTTC.

The J gene is TRBJ2-1, the V gene TRBV7-8; 10 nucleotides line up with TRBD1. V dropped 7 bases and J dropped 8; count of bases not matched to a gene: 8. Germline V gives CDR1 SGHVS, CDR2 FQNEAQ. The CDR3 spans 14 residues. The chain's CDR3 is CASTLTGGGDEQFF. Written as DNA, the CDR3 is TGTGCCAGCACCTTGACAGGGGGCGGGGATGAGCAGTTCTTC.

This clone qualifies as medium-sized. This chain links TRBV28 with TRBJ1-1, with no clear D. Germline CDR1 reads MDHEN; CDR2 reads SYDVKM. The CDR3 sequence is 16 residues long. The V and J ends lost 4 bases and 0 bases respectively, with 15 bases between them. The chain's CDR3 is CASSSSTGRVNTEAFF. CDR3 sequence (DNA): TGTGCCAGCAGTTCCTCGACGGGAAGGGTGAACACTGAAGCTTTCTTT.

This clone was observed a single time. The V call is TRBV11-3, the J call TRBJ2-6; unclear D gene. Trimming removed 3 bases from V and 0 bases from J, with 9 bases in between. Looked up from germline, CDR1 is SGHNT and CDR2 is YENEEA. CDR3 length: 16 amino acids. The CDR3 DNA reads TGTGCCAGCAGCTTTGGAGATAGCTCTGGGGCCAACGTCCTGACTTTC. This sequence encodes CASSFGDSSGANVLTF.

The chain uses TRBV4-3 and TRBJ2-6; no definite D call. Trimming shortened V by 7 bases and J by 4 bases, and 14 bases separated the two germline ends. The CDR3 runs to 15 residues. CDR1 is LGHNA and CDR2 is YSLEER in the germline V gene. CDR3 amino acids: CASTRMSGGANVLTF. The CDR3 DNA reads as TGCGCCAGCACCCGGATGTCTGGGGGGGCCAACGTCCTGACTTTC.

CDR3: CASSTSRETQYF. CDR3 sequence (DNA): TGTGCCAGCAGCACCTCACGGGAGACCCAGTACTTC. The rearrangement links TRBV7-2 to TRBJ2-5, with unresolved D. V was trimmed by 5 bases and J by 5 bases, leaving 9 bases between them. This CDR3 contains 12 residues. The germline V gene has CDR1 SGHTA and CDR2 FQGNSA.

The genes are TRBV6-5 and TRBJ2-3; D may be TRBD2 (5 bases). Germline V gives CDR1 MNHEY, CDR2 SVGAGI. CDR3 size: 15 residues. The CDR3 DNA reads as TGTTCCTCCCAACGGACTGGGCTAGCAGTAGATACGCAGTATTTT. Its protein is CSSQRTGLAVDTQYF.

In its sample, this clone was seen once. The rearrangement joins TRBV11-2 to TRBJ1-2; tentatively, D is TRBD1 (5 bases). CDR1 is SGHAT and CDR2 is FQNNGV in the germline V gene. Trimming left V 0 bases short and J 5 bases short, with 10 bases between. The CDR3 consists of 14 residues. CDR3 nucleotides: TGTGCCAGCAGCTTAGAGCGGGGGGGGTATGGCTACACCTTC. This translates into CASSLERGGYGYTF.